This TCR beta chain was documented in a study of OX40 agonist ivuxolimab in advanced cancers. Measured with immunoSEQ multiplex PCR; TCRdb has only the in-frame clones, and not every one. This table has around 60,000 clones, nearly 95% appearing once. The sequences come from CD4+ or CD8+ T cells sorted from blood, collected in a trial of the OX40 agonist ivuxolimab. The clonotype comes from an adult with an advanced solid tumor such as melanoma, head and neck, liver or kidney cancer.

CDR3 nucleotides: TGTGCCAGTAGTACCTCGGGACTTCCCGCCTATAGCAATCAGCCCCAGCATTTT. Translation: CASSTSGLPAYSNQPQHF. The chain recombines TRBV19 with TRBJ1-5, with D tentatively TRBD1 (5 bases). This CDR3 spans 18 amino acids. V dropped 4 bases and J dropped 0 bases, with 19 bases sitting between them. Per the germline V gene, CDR1 is LNHDA and CDR2 is SQIVND (reference sequence).